The T cell receptor (beta chain) described here comes from a study of tumor and adjacent non-tumor tissue in lung cancer. Points from the study as a whole: Tumor tissue had significantly higher TCR diversity than normal lung.

The template was RNA from unsorted bulk tissue. The normal lung tissue was taken more than 3 cm from the tumor edge. As for this clonotype: Its antigen is currently unknown.

The length of the CDR3 is 15 residues. V trimming: 10 bases; J trimming: 4 bases; junction bases outside the gene matches: 13. From germline, CDR1 is LGHNA and CDR2 YSLEER. TCRbeta libraries were built with three rounds of nested PCR, modified from ARM-PCR. TCRdb reprocessed the multiplex PCR reads via MiXCR and lists one record per CDR3 protein. The sample gives 80,000 or so distinct CDR3 sequences, roughly 80% of which show up once; 45% to 55% is in the top ten. The chain carries TRBV4-3 and TRBJ1-2; 9 nucleotides line up with TRBD1. The TCR comes from a man aged 55-75 years with non-small cell lung cancer. Source material: distant non-tumor lung tissue. This chain's CDR3 is CANNHRQGGVYGYTF. CDR3 coding DNA: TGCGCCAACAACCACAGACAGGGGGGAGTCTATGGCTACACCTTC.